The clone carrying this TCR beta chain came up a few times. Its cognate antigen is unknown. This sample stems from a study of post-analysis software for immune sequencing data. TCR beta cDNA libraries had unique molecular identifiers. Using its own MiXCR run on the PCR reads, TCRdb lists one record per CDR3 protein. The sample gives under 200,000 distinct CDR3 sequences, 25% to 35% of which show up once; approximately 3% is in the top ten. Germline V gene sequence: CDR1 SEHNR, CDR2 FQNEAQ (reference sequence). The CDR3 totals 13 residues. V was pared by 6 bases and J by 6 bases, with 12 bases between. Findings and limits, study-wide: Included in a set of about 5 TRBV segments more frequent in patients than controls were TRBV5-6, TRBV5-1 and TRBV20-1.

This sequence originates from a girl aged 2 to 17 with multiple sclerosis. The rearrangement uses TRBV7-9 and TRBJ2-1, with a possible D match to TRBD2 (5 bases). Specimen: blood. The CDR3 spells CASSPPRANEQFF. CDR3 DNA: TGTGCCAGCAGTCCTCCGCGGGCCAATGAGCAGTTCTTC.